The rows below give T cell receptor beta chains drawn from one sample of a study of T cells after yellow fever vaccination. TCRdb independently ran MiXCR on the 5' RACE reads; one entry per CDR3 protein. The table has hundreds of thousands of distinct CDR3 sequences, 8.7% seen once; the top ten hold roughly 17%. This material consisted of PBMCs, taken on the day of the first yellow fever vaccination. These receptors were taken from a man aged 18 to 29 who received the YFV17D yellow fever vaccine. The CDR3 runs from the conserved cysteine through the conserved F or W. D genes are given only for firm matches. Only part of the rows carry a size: once, few, many, or a class if the clone is expanded.

j_call clone_size v_call d_call cdr3_aa cdr3_nt
TRBJ1-5 few TRBV6-1 . CASFPLGAAQPQHF TGTGCCAGCTTCCCTCTGGGGGCGGCTCAGCCCCAGCATTTT
TRBJ2-3 . TRBV5-1 TRBD1 CASSSPDRAPDTQYF TGCGCCAGCAGCTCACCGGACAGGGCCCCAGATACGCAGTATTTT
TRBJ2-6 . TRBV29-1 . CRPCASGANVLTF TGCAGACCCTGCGCCTCTGGGGCCAACGTCCTGACTTTC
TRBJ2-3 few TRBV5-1 . CASSLGTVSTDTQYF TGCGCCAGCAGCTTGGGGACAGTAAGCACAGATACGCAGTATTTT
TRBJ2-2 . TRBV7-2 . CASGQFGELFF TGTGCCAGCGGGCAGTTCGGGGAGCTGTTTTTT
TRBJ1-6 many TRBV7-6 . CASSFSSARGSPLHF TGTGCCAGCAGCTTTTCATCGGCAAGGGGTTCACCCCTCCACTTT
TRBJ1-2 many TRBV12-3/TRBV12-4 . CASSLALRNYGYTF TGTGCCAGCAGTTTAGCGCTCAGAAACTATGGCTACACCTTC
TRBJ1-6 . TRBV7-2 . CASSPWGQGSSPLHF TGTGCCAGCAGCCCCTGGGGGCAGGGGAGTTCACCCCTCCACTTT
TRBJ1-1 few TRBV5-1 . CASSLGAGTIPEAFF TGCGCCAGCAGCTTGGGGGCGGGTACAATACCTGAAGCTTTCTTT
TRBJ2-3 . TRBV18 TRBD1 CASSPPGTGQAQYF TGTGCCAGCTCACCGCCTGGGACAGGCCAAGCGCAGTATTTT
TRBJ2-5 few TRBV7-8 . CASSSGIPGQETQYF TGTGCCAGCAGCTCCGGGATACCCGGACAAGAGACCCAGTACTTC
TRBJ1-1 few TRBV5-1 . CASSLGWGLNTEAFF TGCGCCAGCAGCTTGGGGTGGGGGCTGAACACTGAAGCTTTCTTT
TRBJ2-3 few TRBV5-1 TRBD1 CASSPGQGALLDTQYF TGCGCCAGCAGCCCAGGACAGGGGGCGCTTTTGGATACGCAGTATTTT
TRBJ2-7 . TRBV7-2 TRBD1 CASSRGRTGGVEQYF TGTGCCAGCAGCCGAGGCCGGACAGGGGGCGTCGAGCAGTACTTC
TRBJ2-5 many TRBV7-2 TRBD2 CASSLHLTSGDGAQYF TGTGCCAGCAGCTTGCACCTGACTAGCGGGGACGGGGCCCAGTACTTC
TRBJ1-6 few TRBV18 . CASSEISQPYNSPLHF TGTGCCAGCTCAGAAATATCACAGCCCTATAATTCACCCCTCCACTTT
TRBJ1-6 . TRBV7-2 . CASSLRTRDGALHF TGTGCCAGCAGCTTAAGGACACGGGACGGGGCCCTCCACTTT
TRBJ2-7 few TRBV13 TRBD1 CASSKEGTGGYEQYF TGTGCCAGCAGTAAGGAGGGGACAGGGGGCTACGAGCAGTACTTC
TRBJ2-4 many TRBV6-2/TRBV6-3 . CASSNRETRLLAKNIQYF TGTGCCAGCAGTAACCGGGAAACGCGCCTACTAGCCAAAAACATTCAGTACTTC
TRBJ1-2 few TRBV4-2 . CASSQAAGVEYGYTF TGTGCCAGCAGCCAAGCGGCGGGGGTGGAGTATGGCTACACCTTC
TRBJ1-2 many TRBV14 . CASSQGANYGYTF TGTGCCAGCAGCCAGGGAGCTAACTATGGCTACACCTTC
TRBJ2-3 . TRBV7-2 TRBD2 CASSRGVGLESDTQYF TGTGCCAGCTCCCGGGGGGTGGGACTAGAATCAGATACGCAGTATTTT
TRBJ2-1 . TRBV7-8 . CASSLDPGATSYNEQFF TGTGCCAGCAGCTTGGACCCCGGGGCCACCTCCTACAATGAGCAGTTCTTC
TRBJ1-6 . TRBV6-5 . CASRRDGNSPLHF TGTGCCAGCAGAAGGGACGGTAATTCACCCCTCCACTTT
TRBJ2-3 many TRBV7-2 . CASSFYTDTQYF TGTGCCAGCAGCTTTTACACAGATACGCAGTATTTT
TRBJ2-1 . TRBV20-1 TRBD2 CSARSERGGYNEQFF TGCAGTGCTAGGAGCGAGCGGGGGGGCTACAATGAGCAGTTCTTC
TRBJ1-3 many TRBV28 . CASSPRANTIYF TGTGCCAGCAGCCCCAGAGCCAACACCATATATTTT
TRBJ2-3 few TRBV5-4 . CASSRDNQADTQYF TGTGCCAGCAGCAGGGACAACCAGGCCGATACGCAGTATTTT
TRBJ2-1 . TRBV7-3 . CASSLGHGPNEQFF TGTGCCAGCAGCCTTGGCCACGGTCCCAATGAGCAGTTCTTC
TRBJ1-2 . TRBV10-3 . CAISESWQGGGYTF TGTGCCATCAGTGAGTCTTGGCAGGGTGGCGGCTACACCTTC
TRBJ1-4 few TRBV12-3/TRBV12-4 . CASSLQWQTNEKLFF TGTGCCAGCAGTTTACAGTGGCAAACTAATGAAAAACTGTTTTTT
TRBJ2-5 . TRBV20-1 . CTATRGGSETQYF TGCACCGCGACCAGGGGGGGCTCGGAGACCCAGTACTTC
TRBJ2-1 few TRBV12-3/TRBV12-4 . CASGAASYNEQFF TGTGCCAGCGGGGCAGCCTCCTACAATGAGCAGTTCTTC
TRBJ2-1 . TRBV20-1 . CSARGGLKYNEQFF TGCAGTGCTAGAGGGGGGTTAAAATACAATGAGCAGTTCTTC
TRBJ2-5 many TRBV6-1 TRBD2 CASSTGLAGRETQYF TGTGCCAGCAGTACCGGACTAGCGGGGAGGGAGACCCAGTACTTC